The 14 T cell receptor beta chains given below trace back to one sample, sequenced in a study of blood T cell repertoires in COVID-19. Repertoires were generated with immunoSEQ multiplex PCR, while TCRdb's copy carries only in-frame clones and drops some. The sample yields 200,000 or so clones, over 70% seen once. Source material: peripheral blood. The receptor source for this set is a man aged 60-69 years with active or convalescent COVID-19.

The V gene is TRBV2, the J gene TRBJ2-1; possible D gene TRBD2, 6 bases. Germline V gene lookup returns CDR1 SNHLY and CDR2 FYNNEI. The V and J ends lost 6 bases and 6 bases respectively, with 18 bases between them. The CDR3 has 15 residues. CDR3 residues: CASRLFPAGSNEQFF. In nucleotides, the CDR3 is TGTGCCAGCAGACTATTCCCCGCGGGAAGCAATGAGCAGTTCTTC.

The chain uses TRBV7-2 and TRBJ2-6; the D is unclear. The CDR3 is made up of 16 amino acids. Germline assignment: CDR1 SGHTA and CDR2 FQGNSA. The V and J ends lost 2 bases and 0 bases respectively, with 8 bases between them. The CDR3 bases are TGTGCCAGCAGCTTATCAGCGATCTCTGGGGCCAACGTCCTGACTTTC. Amino acid sequence: CASSLSAISGANVLTF.

About this clone: In the same sample, other DNA sequences code for this CDR3. The gene calls are TRBV18 and TRBJ1-5; 9 nucleotides line up with TRBD1. The length of the CDR3 is 15 residues. CDR1 is KGHSH and CDR2 is LQKENI in the germline V gene. Trimming removed 0 bases from V and 7 bases from J; junction bases left unmatched: 4. DNA for the CDR3: TGTGCCAGCTCACCACCGGGACAGGGCGGACAGCCCCAGCATTTT. Translation gives CASSPPGQGGQPQHF.

The chain has TRBV30 and TRBJ2-2; TRBD1 might be the D (6 bases). CDR1 GTSNPN and CDR2 SVGIG come from the germline V gene (reference sequence). Trimming removed 4 bases from V and 2 bases from J, with 11 bases in between. The CDR3 totals 14 residues. The CDR3: CAWNGGLNTGELFF. The CDR3 DNA sequence: TGTGCCTGGAATGGGGGCCTTAACACCGGGGAGCTGTTTTTT.

The chain is built from TRBV11-1 and TRBJ2-2, with D possibly TRBD2 on 5 matching bases. V lost 4 bases to trimming and J lost 5 bases, with 8 bases between them. Germline V CDR1 and CDR2: SGHAT, FQDESV (reference sequence). The CDR3 is made up of 13 amino acids. CDR3 amino acids: CASSSSRTGELFF. CDR3 nucleotide sequence: TGTGCCAGCAGCTCTAGCCGGACCGGGGAGCTGTTTTTT.

The chain combines TRBV27 with TRBJ2-7, with a tentative D call TRBD1 (6 bases). Between the trimmed V and J ends, which lost 5 bases and 5 bases, there was a span of 19 bases. CDR3 size: 15 residues. The germline V gene encodes CDR1 MNHEY and CDR2 SMNVEV (reference sequence). The CDR3, as DNA: TGTGCCAGCAGTCCGCCCGGGACACCGAGGAACGAGCAGTACTTC. Translation: CASSPPGTPRNEQYF.

This clone was observed a handful of times. The V and J genes are TRBV19 and TRBJ1-4; D may be TRBD1 (6 bases). Germline lookup yields CDR1 LNHDA and CDR2 SQIVND (reference sequence). The V and J ends lost 6 bases and 0 bases respectively, with 17 bases between them. The CDR3 loop spans 17 amino acids. The CDR3 DNA reads TGTGCCAGTAGCCCCTCTCGGTACAGGGCAACTAATGAAAAACTGTTTTTT. As protein: CASSPSRYRATNEKLFF.

This rearrangement joins TRBV6-2 or TRBV6-3 to TRBJ2-5; D is ambiguous. Trimming removed 0 bases at V and 9 bases at J, with 8 bases between. This CDR3 has 12 amino acids. Germline CDR1 and CDR2: MNHEY and SVGEGT. CDR3 region: CASSYSGWAQYF. CDR3 bases: TGTGCCAGCAGTTACTCCGGGTGGGCCCAGTACTTC.

V usage is TRBV6-5 and J usage is TRBJ1-2; 7 bases align to TRBD1. CDR1 is MNHEY, CDR2 SVGAGI, per germline. There are 16 residues in the CDR3. V lost 4 bases, J lost 10 bases, and 18 bases stayed unmatched. In nucleotides, the CDR3 is TGTGCCAGCAGTTCGCGACAGGGAACAATCTTTTCCATCTACACCTTC. This encodes CASSSRQGTIFSIYTF.

This chain links TRBV15 with TRBJ2-4; 9 bases fit TRBD2. Germline V lookup: CDR1 LNHNV, CDR2 YYDKDF (reference sequence). Unmatched junction bases numbered 4, after V lost 0 bases and J lost 7 bases. The CDR3 has 15 residues. The CDR3: CATSREGLAHNIQYF. The DNA for the CDR3 is TGTGCCACCAGCAGAGAGGGACTAGCTCATAACATTCAGTACTTC.

Regarding this clone: The sample carries other DNA sequences with the same CDR3. The chain combines TRBV12-3 or TRBV12-4 with TRBJ1-1, with a possible D match to TRBD1 (5 bases). CDR3 size: 13 residues. The V end was cut by 1 base, the J end by 5 bases, with 8 bases between. CDR3 coding DNA: TGTGCCAGCAGTTTAGGTACAGGAACTGAAGCTTTCTTT. Protein sequence: CASSLGTGTEAFF.

This rearrangement joins TRBV6-5 to TRBJ2-2, with unresolved D. This CDR3 is built from 13 residues. CDR1 is MNHEY and CDR2 is SVGAGI in the germline V gene. V dropped 5 bases and J dropped 7 bases, with 11 bases sitting between them. The CDR3 DNA reads as TGTGCCAGCAGTCTCTCCCTATTCGGGGAGCTGTTTTTT. Translation gives CASSLSLFGELFF.

This chain connects TRBV9 to TRBJ2-5; 10 nucleotides align to TRBD2. CDR1 and CDR2 (germline): SGDLS, YYNGEE. V lost 0 bases, J lost 5 bases, and 7 bases stayed unmatched. The CDR3 covers 16 residues. The CDR3 is CASSVGGLAYRETQYF. The CDR3, as DNA: TGTGCCAGCAGCGTAGGGGGACTAGCGTACCGGGAGACCCAGTACTTC. Full variable domain (rest looked up from reference TRBV9 and TRBJ2-5): DSGVTQTPKHLITATGQRVTLRCSPRSGDLSVYWYQQSLDQGLQFLIQYYNGEERAKGNILERFSAQQFPDLHSELNLSSLELGDSALYFCASSVGGLAYRETQYFGPGTRLLVL.

The V gene is TRBV2, the J gene TRBJ2-2, with a possible D match to TRBD1 (5 bases). Trimming shortened V by 6 bases and J by 0 bases, and 11 bases separated the two germline ends. Germline CDR1 and CDR2: SNHLY and FYNNEI. The CDR3 runs to 15 residues. The CDR3 DNA reads as TGTGCCAGCAGCCCGGACACGACGAACACCGGGGAGCTGTTTTTT. It codes for CASSPDTTNTGELFF.